The rows below give T cell receptor beta chains drawn from one sample of a study of T and B cells in COVID-19 patients. TCRdb processed the multiplex PCR reads anew with MiXCR; each CDR3 protein has one entry. In the table there are roughly 5,000 distinct CDR3 sequences, roughly 33% of which are singletons. Specimen: blood. These receptors were collected from a human donor who had recovered from COVID-19. CDR3s include the opening cysteine and the closing phenylalanine or tryptophan. A D gene is named only where the DNA matches it firmly. Clone size is stated in some rows and not others, as once, few, many or a class when expanded.

TRBJ2-3,-,TRBV12-3/TRBV12-4,-,CASRPSTDTQYF,TGTGCCAGCAGACCCTCCACAGATACGCAGTATTTT
TRBJ1-2,-,TRBV15,-,CATSRERVHIGYTF,TGTGCCACCAGCAGAGAGAGGGTCCATATTGGCTACACCTTC
TRBJ2-1,-,TRBV7-9,-,CASSTSRRSYNEQFF,TGTGCCAGCAGCACCTCCAGGCGCTCCTACAATGAGCAGTTCTTC
TRBJ1-5,few,TRBV6-5,TRBD1,CASRRKPGQVGGNQPQHF,TGTGCCAGCAGACGGAAACCGGGACAGGTTGGAGGCAATCAGCCCCAGCATTTT
TRBJ1-1,-,TRBV19,TRBD1,CASGYRGNTEAFF,TGTGCCAGTGGCTACAGGGGGAACACTGAAGCTTTCTTT
TRBJ2-3,-,TRBV6-2/TRBV6-3,TRBD2,CASSYSAGGPDTQYF,TGTGCCAGCAGTTACTCTGCGGGAGGCCCAGATACGCAGTATTTT
TRBJ2-3,large,TRBV29-1,-,CSVAGVTSTDTQYF,TGCAGCGTTGCTGGCGTCACTAGCACAGATACGCAGTATTTT
TRBJ2-1,large,TRBV6-5,-,CASSYSGGAYNEQFF,TGTGCCAGCAGTTATAGTGGAGGGGCCTACAATGAGCAGTTCTTC
TRBJ2-1,-,TRBV20-1,-,CSARDKVLQPNNEQFF,TGCAGTGCTAGAGATAAGGTGTTGCAGCCTAACAATGAGCAGTTCTTC
TRBJ2-2,medium-sized,TRBV19,TRBD1,CASSTQGNRAGELFF,TGTGCCAGTAGTACACAGGGGAATCGCGCCGGGGAGCTGTTTTTT
TRBJ2-5,-,TRBV10-1,TRBD2,CASSPIAGETQYF,TGCGCCAGCAGTCCCATAGCGGGAGAGACCCAGTACTTC
TRBJ2-7,medium-sized,TRBV5-6,TRBD1,CASSYGTGHYEQYF,TGTGCCAGCAGCTATGGGACAGGGCACTACGAGCAGTACTTC
TRBJ2-7,-,TRBV27,-,CASSLITGRYYEQYF,TGTGCCAGCAGTTTAATCACAGGGCGGTACTACGAGCAGTACTTC
TRBJ2-7,once,TRBV20-1,-,CSARGRGAGEQYF,TGCAGTGCTAGAGGTAGGGGCGCGGGGGAGCAGTACTTC
TRBJ2-7,-,TRBV5-1,-,CASSWSGVNSYEQYF,TGCGCCAGCAGCTGGTCGGGAGTGAACTCCTACGAGCAGTACTTC
TRBJ2-3,few,TRBV18,-,CASSPPTRRGTDTQYF,TGTGCCAGCTCACCACCGACTAGAAGAGGCACAGATACGCAGTATTTT
TRBJ1-2,-,TRBV6-5,-,CASSYSTAYGYTF,TGTGCCAGCAGTTACTCGACTGCGTACGGCTACACCTTC
TRBJ1-2,few,TRBV6-5,TRBD1,CASRPGQGVFYGYTF,TGTGCCAGCAGACCAGGACAGGGAGTTTTCTATGGCTACACCTTC
TRBJ2-2,-,TRBV9,-,CASSVTPNTGELFF,TGTGCCAGCAGCGTAACCCCGAACACCGGGGAGCTGTTTTTT
TRBJ1-4,medium-sized,TRBV29-1,TRBD1,CSVGDRGEKLFF,TGCAGCGTTGGAGACAGGGGGGAAAAACTGTTTTTT
TRBJ2-7,-,TRBV27,-,CATRLLGSYEQYF,TGTGCCACCCGACTCCTGGGTAGCTACGAGCAGTACTTC
TRBJ2-7,-,TRBV4-2,-,CASSQSTPWGSQGNEQYF,TGTGCCAGCAGCCAAAGCACCCCCTGGGGCTCTCAGGGTAACGAGCAGTACTTC
TRBJ2-5,few,TRBV18,TRBD2,CASSPASGETQYF,TGTGCCAGCTCACCAGCTAGCGGGGAGACCCAGTACTTC
TRBJ2-1,large,TRBV19,TRBD2,CASSRTSGSYNEQFF,TGTGCCAGTAGTAGGACTAGCGGATCCTACAATGAGCAGTTCTTC
TRBJ2-3,few,TRBV15,TRBD2,CATSRATSPSTDTQYF,TGTGCCACCAGCAGAGCGACTAGCCCTAGCACAGATACGCAGTATTTT
TRBJ2-1,-,TRBV18,-,CASSSDSGSYNEQFF,TGTGCCAGCTCATCGGACAGCGGGTCCTACAATGAGCAGTTCTTC
TRBJ2-5,-,TRBV11-2,TRBD1,CASSLTWTGEGEETQYF,TGTGCCAGCAGCTTAACCTGGACAGGGGAAGGCGAGGAGACCCAGTACTTC
TRBJ2-1,-,TRBV5-6,TRBD2,CASSPWTSGRVHNEQFF,TGTGCCAGCAGCCCCTGGACTAGCGGGAGGGTCCACAATGAGCAGTTCTTC
TRBJ2-7,-,TRBV12-3/TRBV12-4,-,CASSAWGAETYEQYF,TGTGCCAGCAGTGCCTGGGGGGCTGAAACCTACGAGCAGTACTTC
TRBJ2-7,-,TRBV5-5,-,CASRPVGTAGSEQYF,TGTGCCAGCCGTCCGGTAGGGACGGCCGGATCCGAGCAGTACTTC
TRBJ1-3,-,TRBV7-2,TRBD1,CASSRKGTAFSGNTIYF,TGTGCCAGCAGCCGAAAAGGGACAGCTTTCTCTGGAAACACCATATATTTT
TRBJ1-5,-,TRBV11-2,TRBD1,CASSQDRTGRQPQHF,TGTGCCAGCAGCCAAGATAGGACAGGGAGACAGCCCCAGCATTTT
TRBJ1-2,few,TRBV13,TRBD1,CASSEAGTGGGYTF,TGTGCCAGCAGCGAAGCCGGGACAGGGGGGGGCTACACCTTC
TRBJ2-3,-,TRBV7-2,TRBD2,CASSIGTSGPERPADTQYF,TGTGCCAGCAGCATCGGGACTAGCGGACCCGAACGTCCGGCAGATACGCAGTATTTT
TRBJ2-1,-,TRBV20-1,TRBD2,CSARLRGLAGVVNEQFF,TGCAGTGCTAGACTACGAGGGCTAGCGGGAGTGGTAAATGAGCAGTTCTTC
TRBJ1-2,once,TRBV5-5,TRBD1,CASSLAGTDYGYTF,TGTGCCAGCAGCTTGGCCGGGACAGATTATGGCTACACCTTC
TRBJ2-3,-,TRBV5-5,TRBD2,CASSLGRLAGVFDTDTQYF,TGCGCCAGCAGCCTGGGGCGACTAGCGGGAGTATTTGACACAGATACGCAGTATTTT
TRBJ2-1,-,TRBV4-3,-,CASSQQGGLPNEQFF,TGCGCCAGCAGCCAACAGGGCGGGTTACCCAATGAGCAGTTCTTC
TRBJ2-7,medium-sized,TRBV29-1,TRBD2,CSVGTSERYEQYF,TGCAGCGTTGGCACTAGCGAACGCTACGAGCAGTACTTC
TRBJ2-2,-,TRBV29-1,-,CSYFPGGRTGWAGELFF,TGCAGCTACTTTCCGGGGGGGAGGACAGGGTGGGCCGGGGAGCTGTTTTTT
TRBJ1-5,few,TRBV19,TRBD1,CASSADREGPEQPQHF,TGTGCCAGTAGCGCCGACAGGGAGGGGCCCGAGCAGCCCCAGCATTTT
TRBJ1-1,-,TRBV5-4,TRBD1,CASTTRQGPNTEAFF,TGTGCCAGCACCACCCGACAGGGACCGAACACTGAAGCTTTCTTT
TRBJ1-3,-,TRBV11-2,-,CASSPSTGGGNTIYF,TGTGCCAGCAGCCCGTCGACAGGTGGAGGAAACACCATATATTTT
TRBJ2-3,-,TRBV10-2,-,CARGGTGGDTSTDTQYF,TGCGCCAGAGGCGGGACCGGGGGAGACACTAGCACAGATACGCAGTATTTT
TRBJ2-3,-,TRBV6-6,TRBD2,CASSYGAGGPNTDTQYF,TGTGCCAGCAGTTACGGGGCGGGAGGGCCTAACACAGATACGCAGTATTTT
TRBJ1-2,medium-sized,TRBV29-1,-,CSVESGYTF,TGCAGCGTTGAATCTGGCTACACCTTC
TRBJ2-1,-,TRBV4-3,TRBD1,CASSSRDRGVYEQFF,TGCGCCAGCAGCTCCCGGGACAGGGGGGTTTATGAGCAGTTCTTC
TRBJ2-3,-,TRBV29-1,TRBD1,CSVEQGQGDAQDTQYF,TGCAGCGTTGAGCAGGGACAGGGCGATGCTCAAGATACGCAGTATTTT
TRBJ2-7,medium-sized,TRBV19,-,CASGVGGTMGREQYF,TGTGCCAGTGGAGTTGGGGGAACCATGGGTCGTGAGCAGTACTTC
TRBJ2-1,-,TRBV5-4,TRBD2,CASSPLGGRGNEQFF,TGTGCCAGCAGCCCGCTTGGCGGGAGGGGCAATGAGCAGTTCTTC
TRBJ1-5,few,TRBV29-1,-,CSVEDGGGAGQPQHF,TGCAGCGTTGAAGATGGGGGGGGGGCCGGGCAGCCCCAGCATTTT
TRBJ2-1,medium-sized,TRBV6-6,-,CASSYSRVYNEQFF,TGTGCCAGCAGTTACTCGAGGGTCTACAATGAGCAGTTCTTC
TRBJ2-5,few,TRBV6-5,-,CASSYTGTGETQYF,TGTGCCAGCAGTTATACCGGGACGGGGGAGACCCAGTACTTC
TRBJ2-7,few,TRBV11-2,TRBD2,CASRGSSYEQYF,TGTGCCAGCCGCGGGAGCTCCTACGAGCAGTACTTC
TRBJ1-6,-,TRBV6-5,TRBD1,CASSYSGTGWNSPLHF,TGTGCCAGCAGTTACTCGGGGACAGGGTGGAATTCACCCCTCCACTTT
TRBJ2-7,-,TRBV5-5,-,CASSLAGRVTYEQYF,TGTGCCAGCAGCTTGGCCGGCAGAGTTACCTACGAGCAGTACTTC
TRBJ2-1,-,TRBV27,-,CASSPGGGHNEQFF,TGTGCCAGCAGTCCAGGAGGGGGGCACAATGAGCAGTTCTTC
TRBJ1-2,medium-sized,TRBV19,-,CASSFPWDGYGYTF,TGTGCCAGTAGTTTCCCCTGGGACGGCTATGGCTACACCTTC
TRBJ2-3,once,TRBV19,TRBD2,CASSQTSADTQYF,TGTGCCAGTAGTCAGACTAGCGCAGATACGCAGTATTTT
TRBJ2-3,-,TRBV11-1,TRBD2,CASSLASGGLTDTQYF,TGTGCCAGCAGCTTAGCTAGCGGGGGACTCACAGATACGCAGTATTTT